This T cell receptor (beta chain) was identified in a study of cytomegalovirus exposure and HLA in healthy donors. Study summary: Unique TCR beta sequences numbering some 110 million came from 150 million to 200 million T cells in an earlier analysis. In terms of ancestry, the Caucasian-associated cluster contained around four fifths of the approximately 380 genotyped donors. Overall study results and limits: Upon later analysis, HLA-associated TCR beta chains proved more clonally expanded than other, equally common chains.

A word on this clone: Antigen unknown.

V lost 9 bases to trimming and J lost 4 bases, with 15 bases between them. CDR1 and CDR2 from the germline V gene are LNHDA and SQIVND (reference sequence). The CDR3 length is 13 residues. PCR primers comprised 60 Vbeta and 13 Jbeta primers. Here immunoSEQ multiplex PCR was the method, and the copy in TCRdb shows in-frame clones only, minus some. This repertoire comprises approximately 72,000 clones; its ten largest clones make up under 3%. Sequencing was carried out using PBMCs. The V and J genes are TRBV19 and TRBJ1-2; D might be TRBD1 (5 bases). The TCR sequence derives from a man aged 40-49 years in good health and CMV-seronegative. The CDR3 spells CASSRGETYGYTF. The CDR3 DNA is TGTGCCAGCTCCCGGGGGGAGACCTATGGCTACACCTTC.